The 29 T cell receptor beta chains in this list originate from one sample, sequenced in a study of blood T cells in healthy people across ages. With a J-beta primer mix and a sample-barcoded 5' primer, a second PCR ran about 7 to 11 cycles. TCRdb independently ran MiXCR on the 5' RACE reads; one entry per CDR3 protein. The repertoire holds about 1.8 million distinct CDR3 sequences, with around 50% as singletons. Input material: blood. The receptors originated from a woman in her thirties or forties in good health.

The gene calls are TRBV27 and TRBJ1-2, with 8 bases identical to TRBD1. The CDR3 has 14 amino acids. V shed 10 bases, J shed 4 bases, and the junction held 11 bases outside the gene matches. Germline V gene lookup returns CDR1 MNHEY and CDR2 SMNVEV (reference sequence). CDR3 nucleotide sequence: TGTGCCACCTACCCCACCGGGACAGGCTATGGCTACACCTTC. This codes for CATYPTGTGYGYTF.

The chain recombines TRBV29-1 with TRBJ2-3, with 8 bases fitting TRBD2. Germline V gene data show CDR1 as SQVTM and CDR2 as ANQGSEA. V lost 3 bases, J lost 0 bases, and 11 bases stayed unmatched. The CDR3 has 17 amino acids. CDR3 sequence: CSVERRGARKSTDTQYF. Written as DNA, the CDR3 is TGCAGCGTTGAGAGGCGGGGGGCCCGAAAAAGCACAGATACGCAGTATTTT.

This clonotype was seen once. The gene calls are TRBV6-2 or TRBV6-3 and TRBJ2-1, with D uncertain. This CDR3 contains 13 residues. The germline CDR1 and CDR2 sequences are MNHEY and SVGEGT. Trimming took 7 bases from V and 9 from J, leaving 16 bases between them. The DNA of the CDR3 is TGTGCCAGCACTGAGACTGAGGACGGTGAGCAGTTCTTC. This gives the protein CASTETEDGEQFF.

The chain is built from TRBV6-2 or TRBV6-3 and TRBJ1-2, with D tentatively TRBD1 (5 bases). The CDR3 covers 13 residues. The germline gives CDR1 MNHEY, CDR2 SVGEGT. V lost 10 bases and J lost 6, with 18 bases in between. The CDR3 DNA is TGTGCCACCTTAACCACAGACAGCGATGGCTACACCTTC. As protein: CATLTTDSDGYTF.

Concerning this clonotype itself: An end of the junction differs from the germline gene, which may be a read error. This rearrangement joins TRBV18 to TRBJ2-5, with 10 bases identical to TRBD2. The CDR3 is 16 residues long. Germline loops: CDR1 KGHSH, CDR2 LQKENI. The CDR3 DNA reads TGTGTCAGCTCACCACCCTGGACTAGCGGAAAAGAGACCCAGTACTTC. Residues: CVSSPPWTSGKETQYF.

There are a few counts of this clonotype. This chain connects TRBV20-1 to TRBJ2-7, with D hard to call. The CDR3 has 12 amino acids. Germline V CDR1 and CDR2: DFQATT, SNEGSKA (reference sequence). Deletions cut 3 bases from V and 4 bases from J, with 10 bases between. The CDR3, as DNA: TGCAGTGCTAGGGTTGGAGCGTACGAGCAGTACTTC. Its protein is CSARVGAYEQYF.

The chain carries TRBV6-2 or TRBV6-3 and TRBJ2-5; 7 bases line up with TRBD2. Trimming removed 5 bases from V and 2 bases from J; junction bases left unmatched: 8. Germline V gene lookup returns CDR1 MNHEY and CDR2 SVGEGT. The length of the CDR3 is 15 residues. CDR3 amino acids: CASSPPGLPQETQYF. The CDR3 coding sequence is TGTGCCAGCAGTCCACCGGGACTACCTCAAGAGACCCAGTACTTC.

This clonotype has more than one count but fewer than ten. This chain links TRBV29-1 with TRBJ2-7; D possibly corresponds to TRBD1 (6 bases). The CDR3 is 14 residues long. V shed 7 bases and J shed 5 bases, with 21 bases lying between them. Germline V gives CDR1 SQVTM, CDR2 ANQGSEA. CDR3 amino acids: CSGKRSGTYDEQYF. In DNA form, the CDR3 reads TGCAGCGGTAAGAGGTCCGGGACATATGACGAGCAGTACTTC.

The chain carries TRBV6-6 and TRBJ2-3, with 9 nucleotides matching TRBD1. Germline lookup yields CDR1 MNHNY and CDR2 SVGAGI (reference sequence). This CDR3 contains 14 residues. J was trimmed by 3 bases and V by 10 bases; bases with no gene match: 8. DNA of the CDR3: TGTGCCACGCAACAGGGGGCGCTAACAGATACGCAGTATTTT. As protein: CATQQGALTDTQYF.

The chain has TRBV6-1 and TRBJ2-3; D may be TRBD2 (6 bases). CDR3 length: 16 residues. The V and J ends lost 4 bases and 0 bases respectively, with 14 bases between them. The germline gives CDR1 MNHNS, CDR2 SASEGT. The CDR3 region has the DNA TGTGCCAGCAGTGCCCTAGCGCCGGGGAGCACAGATACGCAGTATTTT. Its translation: CASSALAPGSTDTQYF.

This clonotype was seen a handful of times. V usage is TRBV20-1 and J usage is TRBJ1-2; TRBD1 is a possible D gene (5 bases). The germline V gene has CDR1 DFQATT and CDR2 SNEGSKA (reference sequence). Trimming removed 3 bases from V and 8 bases from J, with 16 bases in between. The CDR3 contains 13 residues. CDR3 bases: TGCAGTGCTAGGACTGGGACGGCCCACGGCTACACCTTC. Translated: CSARTGTAHGYTF.

The V call is TRBV27, the J call TRBJ1-6; 9 nucleotides agree with TRBD1. This CDR3 contains 16 residues. V lost 5 bases, J lost 0 bases, and 2 bases stayed unmatched. Germline assignment: CDR1 MNHEY and CDR2 SMNVEV (reference sequence). The CDR3: CASSTDRGSYNSPLHF. CDR3 in DNA: TGTGCCAGCAGTACGGACAGGGGCTCCTATAATTCACCCCTCCACTTT.

This chain links TRBV20-1 with TRBJ2-7; no definite D call. This CDR3 has 14 amino acids. The germline V gene has CDR1 DFQATT and CDR2 SNEGSKA (reference sequence). V lost 6 bases and J lost 2, with 17 bases in between. The CDR3 spells CSAVRSPSPYEQYF. In nucleotides, the CDR3 is TGCAGTGCGGTCCGTTCTCCCTCTCCCTACGAGCAGTACTTC.

The rearrangement links TRBV11-2 to TRBJ2-3, with D perhaps TRBD1 (5 bases). CDR1 SGHAT and CDR2 FQNNGV come from the germline V gene. The V end was cut by 4 bases, the J end by 3 bases, with 23 bases between. The CDR3 runs 18 residues. The CDR3 DNA follows: TGTGCCAGCAGCTCCTCCCATACCAGGGAAGTCGGTACAGATACGCAGTATTTT. This encodes CASSSSHTREVGTDTQYF. Using reference TRBV11-2 and TRBJ2-3 for the parts outside the CDR3, the full variable domain is EAGVAQSPRYKIIEKRQSVAFWCNPISGHATLYWYQQILGQGPKLLIQFQNNGVVDDSQLPKDRFSAERLKGVDSTLKIQPAKLEDSAVYLCASSSSHTREVGTDTQYFGPGTRLTVL.

The V and J genes are TRBV4-3 and TRBJ2-1; D gene ambiguous. Trimming removed 0 bases from V and 2 bases from J, with 11 bases in between. CDR3 length: 16 residues. From germline, CDR1 is LGHNA and CDR2 YSLEER. CDR3 protein: CASSQDGQDPYNEQFF. In nucleotides, the CDR3 is TGCGCCAGCAGCCAAGACGGCCAGGATCCCTACAATGAGCAGTTCTTC.

The chain is built from TRBV7-2 and TRBJ2-3, with a weak D call TRBD2 (6 bases). The CDR3 is 17 residues long. From germline, CDR1 is SGHTA and CDR2 FQGNSA. V shed 1 base and J shed 4 bases, with 18 bases lying between them. As DNA, the CDR3 is TGTGCCAGCAGCTTAGACCCTCCAACTTGGGGGGCAGATACGCAGTATTTT. Translated: CASSLDPPTWGADTQYF. Filled out from reference TRBV7-2 and TRBJ2-3, the complete variable domain reads GAGVSQSPSNKVTEKGKDVELRCDPISGHTALYWYRQSLGQGLEFLIYFQGNSAPDKSGLPSDRFSAERTGGSVSTLTIQRTQQEDSAVYLCASSLDPPTWGADTQYFGPGTRLTVL.

This clonotype has more than one count but fewer than ten. The chain uses TRBV15 and TRBJ1-4; D is uncertain. There are 13 residues in the CDR3. V lost 1 base and J lost 11, with 11 bases in between. The V gene's germline CDR1 is LNHNV and CDR2 YYDKDF (reference sequence). CDR3 DNA sequence: TGTGCCACCAGCAGAGTTCCTAGTGGGAAACTGTTTTTT. Translating gives CATSRVPSGKLFF.

CDR3 coding DNA: TGCGCCAGCAGCCAAGAAGGGAGGGTGGGGAATGAAAAACTGTTTTTT. It specifies CASSQEGRVGNEKLFF. The chain uses TRBV4-3 and TRBJ1-4; D remains ambiguous. Germline V gives CDR1 LGHNA, CDR2 YSLEER. V lost 0 bases and J 5 bases, leaving 13 bases between the germline ends. This CDR3 contains 16 residues.

This clonotype was counted once. The V gene is TRBV12-3 or TRBV12-4, the J gene TRBJ1-2, with a weak D call TRBD1 (5 bases). The V end was cut by 2 bases, the J end by 4 bases, with 14 bases between. The CDR3 is 15 amino acids. Written as DNA, the CDR3 is TGTGCCAGCAGTTTACGAAGACAGCTTATCTATGGCTACACCTTC. Its protein is CASSLRRQLIYGYTF.

This clonotype was observed a few times. The V call is TRBV6-2 or TRBV6-3, the J call TRBJ1-1; maybe TRBD1 (6 bases). V shed 7 bases and J shed 1 base, with 16 bases lying between them. Germline CDR1 and CDR2: MNHEY and SVGEGT. The CDR3 extends over 15 amino acids. CDR3 sequence: CASKMLATGNTEAFF. The CDR3 DNA follows: TGTGCCAGCAAAATGCTCGCGACAGGGAACACTGAAGCTTTCTTT.

The chain combines TRBV15 with TRBJ2-1; TRBD2 matches 8 bases. In germline, CDR1 is LNHNV, CDR2 YYDKDF (reference sequence). V lost 3 bases and J lost 1; bases outside the gene matches: 5. This CDR3 contains 16 residues. For the CDR3, the DNA is TGTGCCACCAGCAGCTTTCCGGGGGGGTCCTACAATGAGCAGTTCTTC. As protein: CATSSFPGGSYNEQFF.

This clonotype appeared a few times. The chain couples TRBV6-2 or TRBV6-3 to TRBJ1-1, with D maybe TRBD1 (5 bases). Germline values: CDR1 MNHEY, CDR2 SVGEGT. This CDR3 has 14 amino acids. Between the trimmed V and J ends, which lost 5 bases and 4 bases, there was a span of 14 bases. CDR3 in DNA: TGTGCCAGCAGTGCTGGAGGGGAAGGCACTGAAGCTTTCTTT. As protein: CASSAGGEGTEAFF.

The chain uses TRBV7-2 and TRBJ2-5, with D maybe TRBD1 (5 bases). Germline CDR1 reads SGHTA; CDR2 reads FQGNSA. The CDR3 is 14 amino acids. V lost 4 bases to trimming and J lost 5 bases, with 14 bases between them. The CDR3 DNA follows: TGTGCCAGCAGCTCAAGACAGAAGGGGGAGACCCAGTACTTC. It encodes CASSSRQKGETQYF.

Turning to this clonotype: One junction end disagrees with the germline gene, perhaps due to a read error. J is TRBJ1-6 and V is TRBV20-1; 7 nucleotides line up with TRBD1. Germline CDR1 reads DFQATT; CDR2 reads SNEGSKA (reference sequence). CDR3 length: 15 amino acids. In DNA form, the CDR3 reads TGCGGTGCTAACTCAGACGACAGGGTTAATTCACCCCTCCACTTT. It is translated as CGANSDDRVNSPLHF.

The chain links TRBV6-2 or TRBV6-3 to TRBJ2-5, with TRBD2 matching over 11 bases. The CDR3 covers 17 residues. Germline V gives CDR1 MNHEY, CDR2 SVGEGT. The trim removed 0 bases at V and 0 bases at J, leaving 3 bases unmatched. The CDR3 reads CASSYSRLAGNQETQYF. The CDR3 coding sequence is TGTGCCAGCAGTTACTCGAGACTAGCGGGGAACCAAGAGACCCAGTACTTC.

This clonotype occurred a few times. The chain uses TRBV9 and TRBJ2-3; TRBD1 aligns across 10 bases. The CDR3 spans 14 residues. Unmatched junction bases numbered 1, after V lost 2 bases and J lost 4 bases. CDR1 is SGDLS and CDR2 is YYNGEE in the germline V gene. The CDR3 DNA sequence: TGTGCCAGCAGCGTGGGGACAGGGGCAGATACGCAGTATTTT. It specifies CASSVGTGADTQYF.

The chain couples TRBV9 to TRBJ2-3, with D possibly TRBD2 on 5 matching bases. In germline, CDR1 is SGDLS, CDR2 YYNGEE. Trimming left V 7 bases short and J 2 bases short, with 14 bases between. CDR3 length: 14 residues. This CDR3 is CASAPGTLTDTQYF. The CDR3 nucleotides read TGTGCCAGCGCTCCGGGAACTCTCACAGATACGCAGTATTTT.

This clonotype has more than one count but fewer than ten. This chain links TRBV6-1 with TRBJ2-4; D may be TRBD1 (5 bases). Judging by the DNA end, TRBJ2-7 fits better; the J call may be wrong. Per the germline V gene, CDR1 is MNHNS and CDR2 is SASEGT. This CDR3 contains 14 residues. The CDR3 coding sequence is TGTGCCCTTCATAGGGGCAGGGTATTCAACGAGCAGTACTTC. Amino acid sequence: CALHRGRVFNEQYF.

The chain recombines TRBV4-3 with TRBJ1-2; D uncertain. The V end lost 0 bases, the J end lost 1 base, and 9 bases lay between the germline ends. The germline V gene has CDR1 LGHNA and CDR2 YSLEER. This CDR3 has 15 amino acids. This CDR3 is CASSQEDGFNYGYTF. The CDR3, as DNA: TGCGCCAGCAGCCAAGAGGACGGATTTAACTATGGCTACACCTTC.